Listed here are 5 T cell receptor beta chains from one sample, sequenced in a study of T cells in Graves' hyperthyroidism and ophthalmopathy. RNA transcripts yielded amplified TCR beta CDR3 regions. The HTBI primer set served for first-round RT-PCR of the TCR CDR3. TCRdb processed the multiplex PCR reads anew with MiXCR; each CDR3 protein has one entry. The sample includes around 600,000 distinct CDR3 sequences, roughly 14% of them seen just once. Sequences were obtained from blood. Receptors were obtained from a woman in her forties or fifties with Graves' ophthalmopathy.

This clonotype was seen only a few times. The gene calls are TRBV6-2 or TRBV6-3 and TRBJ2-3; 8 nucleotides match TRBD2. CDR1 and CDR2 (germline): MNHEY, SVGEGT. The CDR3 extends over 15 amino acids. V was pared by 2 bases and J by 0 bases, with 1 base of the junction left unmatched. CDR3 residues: CASSYAGGSTDTQYF. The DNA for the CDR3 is TGTGCCAGCAGTTACGCGGGAGGTAGCACAGATACGCAGTATTTT.

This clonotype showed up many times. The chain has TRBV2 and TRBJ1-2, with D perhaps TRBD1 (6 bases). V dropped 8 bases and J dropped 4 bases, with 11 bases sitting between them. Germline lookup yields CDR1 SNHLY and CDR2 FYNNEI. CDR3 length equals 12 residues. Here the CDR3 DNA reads TGTGCCAGCGGGCCCAGGGGCTATGGCTACACCTTC. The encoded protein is CASGPRGYGYTF. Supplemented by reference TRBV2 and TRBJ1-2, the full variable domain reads EPEVTQTPSHQVTQMGQEVILRCVPISNHLYFYWYRQILGQKVEFLVSFYNNEISEKSEIFDDQFSVERPDGSNFTLKIRSTKLEDSAMYFCASGPRGYGYTFGSGTRLTVV.

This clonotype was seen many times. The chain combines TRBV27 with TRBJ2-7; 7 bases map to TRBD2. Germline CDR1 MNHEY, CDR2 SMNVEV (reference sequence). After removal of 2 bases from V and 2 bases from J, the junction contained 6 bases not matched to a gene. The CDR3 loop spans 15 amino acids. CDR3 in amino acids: CASSLVRDYPYEQYF. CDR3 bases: TGTGCCAGCAGTTTAGTGCGGGACTACCCCTACGAGCAGTACTTC.

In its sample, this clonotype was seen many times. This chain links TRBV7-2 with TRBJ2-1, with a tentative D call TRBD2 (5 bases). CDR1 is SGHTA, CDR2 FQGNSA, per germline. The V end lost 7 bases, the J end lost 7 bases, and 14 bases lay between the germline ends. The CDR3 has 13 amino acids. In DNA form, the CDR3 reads TGTGCCAGCACACTAGTACGAAGGAATGAGCAGTTCTTC. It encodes CASTLVRRNEQFF.

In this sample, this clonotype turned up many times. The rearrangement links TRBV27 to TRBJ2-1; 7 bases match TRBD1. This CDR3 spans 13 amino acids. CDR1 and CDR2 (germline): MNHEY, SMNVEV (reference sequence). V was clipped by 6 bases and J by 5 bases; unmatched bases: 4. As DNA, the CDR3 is TGTGCCAGCAGCCCGGACAGGAACAATGAGCAGTTCTTC. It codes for CASSPDRNNEQFF.